A single sample gave rise to the 20 T cell receptor beta chains below, sequenced in a study of T cells in Graves' hyperthyroidism and ophthalmopathy. Amplified TCR beta CDR3 regions came from RNA transcripts. Carried out on the TCR CDR3, a first-round RT-PCR used the HTBI primer set. Using its own MiXCR run on the multiplex PCR reads, TCRdb lists one record per CDR3 protein. The data contain roughly 570,000 distinct CDR3 sequences, roughly 50% of them seen just once; the ten biggest clones take up 15% to 20%. The sample comprised peripheral blood or thyroid tissue (not recorded which). All receptors come from an adult woman with Graves' disease, either hyperthyroidism or ophthalmopathy (not recorded which).

In its sample, this clonotype was seen many times. The rearrangement links TRBV19 to TRBJ2-7; 7 nucleotides match TRBD1. Trimming at V came to 2 bases and at J to 5 bases, leaving 6 bases not matched to a gene. The V gene's germline CDR1 is LNHDA and CDR2 SQIVND (reference sequence). This CDR3 region has 14 residues. The CDR3 loop reads CASSITGAANEQYF. CDR3 coding DNA: TGTGCCAGTAGTATAACAGGGGCGGCGAACGAGCAGTACTTC.

This clonotype was found many times. This chain connects TRBV10-3 to TRBJ2-5, with 8 bases fitting TRBD1. The CDR3 contains 14 residues. Trimming removed 5 bases from V and 5 bases from J; junction bases left unmatched: 7. Germline CDR1 ENHRY, CDR2 SYGVKD. The CDR3 protein is CAISSQGGVETQYF. The CDR3 nucleotides read TGTGCCATCAGTTCACAGGGGGGAGTGGAGACCCAGTACTTC.

At least ten counts were recorded for this clonotype. The chain is built from TRBV5-1 and TRBJ2-2, with 12 bases aligning to TRBD1. The CDR3 sequence is 18 residues long. With V trimmed by 2 bases and J by 4 bases, 9 bases remained unmatched. In germline, CDR1 is SGHRS, CDR2 YFSETQ. The CDR3 loop is CASSLLGQGARGTGELFF. CDR3 DNA: TGCGCCAGCAGCTTATTGGGACAGGGGGCGCGAGGCACCGGGGAGCTGTTTTTT. Full variable domain (rest looked up from reference TRBV5-1 and TRBJ2-2): KAGVTQTPRYLIKTRGQQVTLSCSPISGHRSVSWYQQTPGQGLQFLFEYFSETQRNKGNFPGRFSGRQFSNSRSEMNVSTLELGDSALYLCASSLLGQGARGTGELFFGEGSRLTVL.

Concerning this clonotype itself: The junction departs from germline at one end; a sequencing error may be responsible. V gene TRBV19 combines with J gene TRBJ2-6, with D perhaps TRBD1 or TRBD2 (5 bases each). The CDR3 covers 14 residues. CDR1 LNHDA and CDR2 SQIVND come from the germline V gene (reference sequence). CDR3 sequence reads: CASTPNVGTQGEAF. CDR3 nucleotides: TGTGCCAGTACTCCGAACGTCGGGACCCAGGGTGAAGCTTTC.

V usage is TRBV11-2 and J usage is TRBJ2-7; D call uncertain. The CDR3 loop spans 14 amino acids. The germline gives CDR1 SGHAT, CDR2 FQNNGV. V lost 1 base, J lost 3 bases, and 10 bases lay in between. CDR3 DNA: TGTGCCAGCAGCTTAGGGTGGAATAACTACGAGCAGTACTTC. Its protein product is CASSLGWNNYEQYF.

Details on this clonotype: A much larger clone sits a single nucleotide away, making a read error possible. The chain is built from TRBV5-1 and TRBJ2-7; the D is unclear. The CDR3 extends over 15 amino acids. CDR1 is SGHRS and CDR2 is YFSETQ in the germline V gene. For the CDR3, the DNA is TGCGCCAGCAGCTTGGGTGGTGGAACCTCCTACGGGCAGTACTTC. It is translated as CASSLGGGTSYGQYF.

This clonotype occurred many times. The chain is built from TRBV28 and TRBJ2-5, with unresolved D. CDR1 and CDR2 from the germline V gene are MDHEN and SYDVKM. Trimming left V 6 bases short and J 5 bases short, with 13 bases between. The CDR3 consists of 13 residues. The chain's CDR3 is CASSGGDLETQYF. DNA of the CDR3: TGTGCCAGCAGCGGTGGGGATCTGGAGACCCAGTACTTC.

V gene TRBV2 combines with J gene TRBJ2-5, with D possibly being TRBD1 or TRBD2 (5 bases each). Germline CDR1 SNHLY, CDR2 FYNNEI. V lost 4 bases and J lost 7, with 10 bases in between. The CDR3 is 12 residues long. The CDR3 is CASSGGRVTQYF. For the CDR3, the DNA is TGTGCCAGCAGTGGGGGACGGGTGACCCAGTACTTC.

The chain combines TRBV7-2 with TRBJ1-3; 7 bases map to TRBD1. The length of the CDR3 is 14 residues. In germline, CDR1 is SGHTA, CDR2 FQGNSA. V lost 2 bases to trimming and J lost 4 bases; unmatched junction nucleotides: 2. The DNA of the CDR3 is TGTGCCAGCAGCTTAATGGACAGGGGAAACACCATATATTTT. Protein: CASSLMDRGNTIYF.

The chain carries TRBV30 and TRBJ1-5; tentative D call: TRBD1 (5 bases). This CDR3 comprises 14 residues. V lost 5 bases, J lost 4 bases, and 15 bases lay in between. The germline V gene encodes CDR1 GTSNPN and CDR2 SVGIG (reference sequence). The DNA for the CDR3 is TGTGCCTGGGACAGAGGCAATAGGAATCAGCCCCAGCATTTT. Amino acids: CAWDRGNRNQPQHF.

This clonotype was seen a single time. The chain uses TRBV20-1 and TRBJ2-5; D remains ambiguous. The CDR3 totals 15 residues. The V and J ends lost 4 bases and 0 bases respectively, with 15 bases between them. The germline CDR1 and CDR2 sequences are DFQATT and SNEGSKA (reference sequence). CDR3 in DNA: TGCAGTGCTAACAGCGATAATGAGAACCAAGAGACCCAGTACTTC. This sequence encodes CSANSDNENQETQYF.

This clonotype was recorded at least ten times. The chain employs TRBV20-1 and TRBJ2-7; 9 positions agree with TRBD2. CDR1 is DFQATT, CDR2 SNEGSKA, per germline (reference sequence). J gave up 3 bases and V 3 bases, and 9 bases lay outside the gene matches. There are 15 residues in the CDR3. CDR3 nucleotides: TGCAGTGCTAGGCCTATAGCGGGAGCGGGCTACGAGCAGTACTTC. Translated: CSARPIAGAGYEQYF.

This clonotype came up many times. The J gene is TRBJ2-2, the V gene TRBV12-3 or TRBV12-4; the D gene is possibly TRBD2 (5 bases). The CDR3 is made up of 14 amino acids. V lost 4 bases and J 7 bases, leaving 13 bases between the germline ends. DNA for the CDR3: TGTGCCAGCAGTTGGATTAGCGAGGACGGGGAGCTGTTTTTT. As protein: CASSWISEDGELFF.

This clonotype has at least ten counts. The chain couples TRBV7-9 to TRBJ1-6; unclear D gene. V dropped 2 bases and J dropped 7 bases, with 15 bases sitting between them. CDR1 and CDR2 (germline): SEHNR, FQNEAQ (reference sequence). The CDR3 has 16 residues. CDR3 in DNA: TGTGCCAGCAGCTTAACGATGGTGGGTCCGAATTCACCCCTCCACTTT. Encoded protein: CASSLTMVGPNSPLHF.

This clonotype was found many times. This chain connects TRBV28 to TRBJ1-2; D gene ambiguous. With 3 bases removed from V and 1 base from J, the gap between germline ends came to 6 bases. CDR3 length: 13 amino acids. Germline V gene sequence: CDR1 MDHEN, CDR2 SYDVKM. CDR3 nucleotides: TGTGCCAGCAGTTTGGGTATTAACTATGGCTACACCTTC. Its translation is CASSLGINYGYTF.

This clonotype was picked up many times. V usage is TRBV7-9 and J usage is TRBJ1-4; D gene unclear. V was clipped by 7 bases and J by 5 bases, with 20 bases between them. The CDR3 totals 16 residues. Looked up from germline, CDR1 is SEHNR and CDR2 is FQNEAQ (reference sequence). The CDR3: CASTDSVVEQNEKLFF. The CDR3 DNA follows: TGTGCCAGCACCGATTCGGTTGTCGAACAGAATGAAAAACTGTTTTTT.

This chain joins TRBV20-1 and TRBJ1-5, with TRBD1 identical over 8 bases. The V and J ends lost 5 bases and 3 bases, in that order; junction bases with no gene match: 9. This CDR3 has 15 amino acids. CDR1 is DFQATT and CDR2 is SNEGSKA in the germline V gene (reference sequence). CDR3 residues: CSAPGTGGTNQPQHF. DNA for the CDR3: TGCAGTGCTCCAGGGACAGGTGGGACCAATCAGCCCCAGCATTTT.

This rearrangement joins TRBV13 to TRBJ2-5; 7 nucleotides line up with TRBD2. V gave up 6 bases and J gave up 1 base; unmatched junction bases: 8. CDR3 length equals 15 residues. Germline V gene data show CDR1 as PRHDT and CDR2 as FYEKMQ (reference sequence). The CDR3 DNA sequence: TGTGCCAGCAGACCCGGGGGAGGGGCCCAAGAGACCCAGTACTTC. Translation gives CASRPGGGAQETQYF.

The chain employs TRBV2 and TRBJ2-3; tentative D call: TRBD1 (5 bases). The V end was cut by 4 bases, the J end by 3 bases, with 11 bases between. CDR1 and CDR2 (germline): SNHLY, FYNNEI. The CDR3 runs to 14 residues. CDR3: CASSGQPSTDTQYF. In DNA, the CDR3 is TGTGCCAGCAGTGGACAGCCTAGTACAGATACGCAGTATTTT.

The J gene is TRBJ1-2, the V gene TRBV4-1; D ambiguous. The V end was cut by 0 bases, the J end by 7 bases, with 18 bases between. CDR1 and CDR2 from the germline V gene are MGHRA and YSYEKL. The CDR3 runs 16 residues. CDR3 sequence (DNA): TGCGCCAGCAGCCAAGACGGGAGGCAAGCCCGAGGTGGCTACACCTTC. It is translated as CASSQDGRQARGGYTF.